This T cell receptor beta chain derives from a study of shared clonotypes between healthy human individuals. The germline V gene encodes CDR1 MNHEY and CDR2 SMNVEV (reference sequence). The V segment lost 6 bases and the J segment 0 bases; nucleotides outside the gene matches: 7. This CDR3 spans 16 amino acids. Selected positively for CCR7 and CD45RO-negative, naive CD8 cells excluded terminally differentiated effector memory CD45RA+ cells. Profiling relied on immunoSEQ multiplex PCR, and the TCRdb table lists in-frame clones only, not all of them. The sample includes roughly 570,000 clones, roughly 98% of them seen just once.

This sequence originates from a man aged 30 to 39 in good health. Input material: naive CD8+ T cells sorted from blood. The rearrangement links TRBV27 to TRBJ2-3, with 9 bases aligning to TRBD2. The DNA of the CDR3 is TGTGCCAGCAGGGGGGGACTAGCCTTTAGCACAGATACGCAGTATTTT. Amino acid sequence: CASRGGLAFSTDTQYF.